The T cell receptor beta chain described here comes from a study of T-cell reconstitution after alpha-beta-depleted transplantation in children. Deletions cut 0 bases from V and 4 bases from J, with 10 bases between. CDR1 DFQATT and CDR2 SNEGSKA come from the germline V gene (reference sequence). The CDR3 runs 14 residues. As for this clonotype: Its specificity is not known.

Notes on the study in general: Alpha-beta T cells about two months after transplant reportedly derived from several hundred expanded graft clones. T cells produced anew were the main source of T-cell counts and diversity one year after transplant. Some patients' high day-60 TCRbeta diversity was traced to surviving recipient T cells and thymic progenitors.

It was with unique molecular identifiers that the TCRbeta library was prepared. TCRdb ran MiXCR on the PCR reads and lists one entry per CDR3 protein. The sample lists about 1,000,000 distinct CDR3 sequences, roughly 31% seen once, with roughly 31% in the top ten. The receptor was isolated from a boy under two years old who had a stem cell transplant for SCID, so the T cells may come from the graft donor. This specimen was PBMCs, mostly from graft donor cells, taken 360 days after TCRalphabeta/CD19-depleted stem cell transplant. The chain is built from TRBV20-1 and TRBJ2-1; possible D gene TRBD2, 5 bases. This CDR3 reads CSAREIRGYNEQFF. CDR3 nucleotide sequence: TGCAGTGCTAGAGAAATTCGGGGTTACAATGAGCAGTTCTTC.